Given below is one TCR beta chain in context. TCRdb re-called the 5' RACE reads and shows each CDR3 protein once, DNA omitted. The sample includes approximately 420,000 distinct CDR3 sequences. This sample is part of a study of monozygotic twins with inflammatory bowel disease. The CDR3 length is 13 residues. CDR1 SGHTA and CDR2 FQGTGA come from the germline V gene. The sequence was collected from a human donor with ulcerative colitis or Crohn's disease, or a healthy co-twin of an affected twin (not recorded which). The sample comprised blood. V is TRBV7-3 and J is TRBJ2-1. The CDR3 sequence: CASSFRQDNEQFF.